These T cell receptor beta chains were read from a single sample in a study of T cell changes during pregnancy in multiple sclerosis. Only in-frame clones appear in the TCRdb table, and some are missing; sequencing was by immunoSEQ multiplex PCR. The table records about 23,000 clones, approximately 90% of them present only once. Sequenced material: CD8+ T cells from peripheral blood mononuclear cells, taken in the first trimester of pregnancy. The receptors were gathered from a female donor with multiple sclerosis, enrolled in a pregnancy study. Both conserved end residues are part of each CDR3. A D gene is named only where the DNA matches it firmly. Not all rows give a size; the values are once, few, many and, for expanded clones, a class.

abundance	d_gene	v_gene	j_gene	CDR3aa	CDR3nt
.	.	TRBV7-9	TRBJ2-2	CASSLEREALSDGELFF	TGTGCCAGCAGCTTAGAGAGGGAAGCATTGTCTGACGGGGAGCTGTTTTTT
.	TRBD1	TRBV11-3	TRBJ2-1	CASSLGGTGGGNEQFF	TGTGCCAGCAGCTTAGGAGGGACAGGGGGTGGCAATGAGCAGTTCTTC
once	.	TRBV14	TRBJ2-5	CASSQAVQVAQETQYF	TGTGCCAGCAGCCAAGCGGTTCAGGTTGCCCAAGAGACCCAGTACTTC
.	TRBD2	TRBV5-8	TRBJ2-7	CASSPVSGRTYEQYF	TGTGCCAGCAGCCCCGTGAGCGGGAGGACCTACGAGCAGTACTTC
.	.	TRBV4-2	TRBJ2-7	CASSQDRGLTVPGEQYF	TGTGCCAGCAGCCAAGACAGAGGACTAACGGTCCCGGGCGAGCAGTACTTC
.	.	TRBV5-5	TRBJ2-1	CASSIGSGQAPTNEQFF	TGTGCCAGCAGCATAGGTAGCGGTCAAGCTCCTACAAATGAGCAGTTCTTC
.	TRBD2	TRBV19	TRBJ2-7	CASQAGEGEQYF	TGTGCCTCGCAAGCGGGAGAAGGCGAGCAGTACTTC
.	TRBD2	TRBV28	TRBJ2-7	CASQLAEHYEQYF	TGTGCCAGTCAACTAGCGGAACACTACGAGCAGTACTTC
.	.	TRBV2	TRBJ2-7	CASSAQDMFYEQYF	TGTGCCAGCAGTGCACAGGACATGTTCTACGAGCAGTACTTC
.	.	TRBV28	TRBJ2-1	CASSLLQGGNEQFF	TGTGCCAGCAGTTTACTCCAGGGTGGTAATGAGCAGTTCTTC
.	.	TRBV28	TRBJ1-2	CASSYDTHLRTF	TGTGCCAGCAGCTATGACACGCACCTAAGGACCTTC
.	.	TRBV6-6	TRBJ1-3	CASSYSYETAGNTIYF	TGTGCCAGCAGTTACTCGTATGAAACAGCTGGAAACACCATATATTTT
once	TRBD1	TRBV27	TRBJ1-1	CASSWDRGNTEAFF	TGTGCCAGCAGCTGGGACAGGGGGAACACTGAAGCTTTCTTT
.	TRBD1	TRBV28	TRBJ2-7	CASSSSHGTGGAYEQYF	TGTGCCAGCAGTTCTAGTCATGGGACAGGGGGTGCCTACGAGCAGTACTTC
.	TRBD2	TRBV7-3	TRBJ2-7	CASSLSAGGPYEQYF	TGTGCCAGCAGCTTAAGCGCGGGAGGCCCCTACGAGCAGTACTTC
.	TRBD1	TRBV6-6	TRBJ2-1	CASSYSRGPYNEQFF	TGTGCCAGCAGTTATTCCAGGGGGCCTTACAATGAGCAGTTCTTC
.	.	TRBV30	TRBJ1-1	CAWSVAGMNTEAFF	TGTGCCTGGAGTGTAGCGGGCATGAACACTGAAGCTTTCTTT
.	.	TRBV4-1	TRBJ2-1	CASSQDGSSRNEQFF	TGCGCCAGCAGCCAAGATGGCTCTTCTAGGAATGAGCAGTTCTTC
.	.	TRBV7-9	TRBJ1-1	CASGQGNTEAFF	TGTGCCAGCGGCCAGGGGAACACTGAAGCTTTCTTT
.	.	TRBV27	TRBJ1-2	CASSSMFQPTGSLGYTF	TGTGCCAGCAGTTCAATGTTCCAACCGACAGGCTCACTTGGCTACACCTTC
.	.	TRBV11-2	TRBJ1-5	CASSIGTRGNQPQHF	TGTGCCAGCAGCATCGGGACACGGGGCAATCAGCCCCAGCATTTT
.	.	TRBV25-1	TRBJ2-1	CASSVRDSTSGDEQFF	TGTGCCAGCAGTGTGCGGGACTCCACCAGCGGCGATGAGCAGTTCTTC
.	.	TRBV13	TRBJ2-7	CASSLSTGTPGSYEQYF	TGTGCCAGCAGCTTATCAACCGGGACACCGGGCTCCTACGAGCAGTACTTC
.	TRBD1	TRBV28	TRBJ2-7	CASRPGQGAHEQYF	TGTGCCAGCAGGCCGGGACAGGGGGCCCACGAGCAGTACTTC
.	.	TRBV2	TRBJ1-4	CATSPGVTNEKLFF	TGTGCCACAAGCCCGGGGGTCACTAATGAAAAACTGTTTTTT
.	TRBD2	TRBV10-2	TRBJ2-3	CASTAGVADTQYF	TGCGCCAGCACAGCGGGAGTTGCAGATACGCAGTATTTT
.	TRBD2	TRBV7-9	TRBJ2-1	CASSQGLADYNEQFF	TGTGCCAGCAGCCAGGGACTAGCGGATTACAATGAGCAGTTCTTC
.	TRBD2	TRBV5-1	TRBJ2-1	CASGIGVAGEIRYEQFF	TGCGCCAGCGGAATCGGGGTAGCGGGAGAAATTAGGTACGAGCAGTTCTTC
.	.	TRBV19	TRBJ2-7	CASSIGGLRDYEQYF	TGTGCCAGTAGTATAGGAGGACTCCGAGACTACGAGCAGTACTTC
.	.	TRBV5-1	TRBJ2-1	CASSLALAGITDEQFF	TGCGCCAGCAGCTTGGCGCTGGCGGGAATAACCGATGAGCAGTTCTTC
.	.	TRBV10-3	TRBJ1-2	CAISNFRTLNYGYTF	TGTGCCATCAGTAACTTCAGGACTCTAAACTATGGCTACACCTTC
.	.	TRBV19	TRBJ2-7	CASSILGGGTTYEQYF	TGTGCCAGTAGTATCCTAGGGGGGGGGACTACCTACGAGCAGTACTTC
.	.	TRBV7-9	TRBJ1-3	CASSRGGSSGNTIYF	TGTGCCAGCAGCCGAGGGGGTTCCTCTGGAAACACCATATATTTT
.	TRBD1	TRBV5-6	TRBJ2-2	CASSLGQGKTGELFF	TGTGCCAGCAGCTTGGGACAGGGGAAAACCGGGGAGCTGTTTTTT
once	.	TRBV7-9	TRBJ2-2	CASSFAYAGELFF	TGTGCCAGCAGCTTTGCGTATGCCGGGGAGCTGTTTTTT
few	TRBD2	TRBV4-2	TRBJ2-3	CASSQDAAGETDTQYF	TGTGCCAGCAGCCAAGATGCAGCGGGAGAGACAGATACGCAGTATTTT
.	TRBD2	TRBV4-3	TRBJ2-4	CASSQQIAGEGDIQYF	TGCGCCAGCAGCCAGCAAATAGCGGGAGAGGGGGACATTCAGTACTTC
.	TRBD2	TRBV27	TRBJ2-5	CASLPLAGGQETQYF	TGTGCCAGTCTCCCGTTAGCGGGGGGACAAGAGACCCAGTACTTC
.	.	TRBV4-1	TRBJ2-5	CASSQDEQVRVGETQYF	TGCGCCAGCAGCCAAGATGAGCAGGTCAGGGTCGGTGAGACCCAGTACTTC
few	TRBD2	TRBV6-4	TRBJ2-3	CASSVGTSGGDTQYF	TGTGCCAGCAGTGTGGGGACTAGCGGGGGAGATACGCAGTATTTT